The clone carrying this TCR beta chain was seen ten or more times. Its antigen is currently unknown. The data derive from a study of T cells in Graves' hyperthyroidism and ophthalmopathy. The study's findings and limits: It was a median approximately six months before onset that the model predicted ophthalmopathy.

RNA transcripts provided the source from which TCR beta CDR3 regions were amplified. A first-round RT-PCR of the TCR CDR3 used the HTBI primer set. TCRdb reanalysed the multiplex PCR reads using MiXCR and keeps one entry per CDR3 protein. The sample holds some 620,000 distinct CDR3 sequences; around 15% are singletons and the top ten take around 3.9%. The CDR3 has 15 residues. V lost 0 bases, J lost 3 bases, and 9 bases lay in between. Per the germline V gene, CDR1 is SGHRS and CDR2 is YFSETQ. This TCR derives from a woman aged 25 to 39 with Graves' hyperthyroidism. Sequences were obtained from blood. The gene calls are TRBV5-1 and TRBJ1-4; TRBD1 is a possible D gene (6 bases). As DNA, the CDR3 is TGCGCCAGCAGCTTGGGGACAGCTTCTAATGAAAAACTGTTTTTT. Amino acids: CASSLGTASNEKLFF. Together with reference TRBV5-1 and TRBJ1-4, the CDR3 gives the full variable domain: KAGVTQTPRYLIKTRGQQVTLSCSPISGHRSVSWYQQTPGQGLQFLFEYFSETQRNKGNFPGRFSGRQFSNSRSEMNVSTLELGDSALYLCASSLGTASNEKLFFGSGTQLSVL.